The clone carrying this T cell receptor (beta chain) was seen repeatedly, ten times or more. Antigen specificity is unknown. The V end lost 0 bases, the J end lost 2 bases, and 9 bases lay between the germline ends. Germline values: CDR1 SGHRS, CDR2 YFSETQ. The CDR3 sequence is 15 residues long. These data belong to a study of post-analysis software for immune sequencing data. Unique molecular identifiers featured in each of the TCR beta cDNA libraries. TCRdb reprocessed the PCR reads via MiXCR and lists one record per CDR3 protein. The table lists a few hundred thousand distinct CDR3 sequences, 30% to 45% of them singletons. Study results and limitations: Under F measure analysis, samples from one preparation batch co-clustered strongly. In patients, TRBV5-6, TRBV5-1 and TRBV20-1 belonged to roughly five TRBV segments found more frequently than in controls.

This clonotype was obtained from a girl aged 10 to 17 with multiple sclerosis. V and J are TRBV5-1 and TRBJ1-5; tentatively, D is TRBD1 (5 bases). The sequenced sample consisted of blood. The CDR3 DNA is TGCGCCAGCAGCTTGGACCAAGGGGGCAATCAGCCCCAGCATTTT. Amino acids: CASSLDQGGNQPQHF.